This T cell receptor (beta chain) came from a study of beta chain features in type 1 diabetes. This clone was detected a few times. Expressed TCRB transcripts were sequenced, since all the RNA that had been isolated was reverse transcribed. The repertoire was sequenced with immunoSEQ multiplex PCR; TCRdb's copy has only in-frame clones and lacks some. This table has 130,000 to 150,000 clones, just over 9% appearing once. Between the trimmed V and J ends, which lost 11 bases and 9 bases, there was a span of 20 bases. This CDR3 region has 13 residues. Germline-derived CDR1 and CDR2 are MNHNS and SASEGT.

The clonotype was recovered from a man aged 18 to 30 in good health. Material: central memory CD4+ T cells from blood. This rearrangement joins TRBV6-1 to TRBJ2-1, with a possible D match to TRBD1 (5 bases). The CDR3 coding sequence is TGTGCCGTGACGACTGGACAAAGGGGTGAGCAGTTCTTC. This translates into CAVTTGQRGEQFF.